The following is a TCR beta chain sequence with its context. Its antigen is still unknown. Qualities for individual bases were not recorded, and no much larger clone is one base off. The sample is drawn from a study of blood T cell repertoires in COVID-19 (dated by TCRdb to 2018 to 2021). Context from the whole study: Samples covering the acute and convalescent phases of COVID-19 were provided by collaborators in the United States, Italy and Spain. Subjects who had been exposed to COVID-19, were actively infected with it, or had recovered from it provided the deeply sampled blood TCRbeta repertoires that made up the dataset. The material from the prospective study consisted of cDNA or gDNA derived from T cells, B-cell-depleted T cells, or PBMCs. A de-identified subject ID, COVID-19 status, age in years and sex were almost always included in the sample metadata. The repertoires were released in a freely available public database intended as a resource for research on the immune response to SARS-CoV-2. Where HLA class I and class II types were available, the types were taken from metadata supplied by the sample provider, not from assay-based typing. Samples came from the ongoing ImmuneRACE study (first 160 participants) plus 1,254 subjects from 6 global collaborators.

TCRbeta CDR3 regions were amplified from genomic DNA using the immunoSEQ Assay, a bias-controlled multiplex PCR. In the paper's pipeline: The number of nucleated cells in each sample was estimated by amplification of reference gene primers within the assay. To quantify the absolute abundance of each unique TCRbeta CDR3 rearrangement, sequence reads were collapsed and filtered. Productive Simpson clonality was computed per sample as the square root of Simpson's diversity index over productive rearrangements. What TCRdb holds here is the immuneACCESS table cut down to in-frame rearrangements. Part of the clones is not present; checked against another copy, under half of the missing clones reflect an unresolved V gene, and the others are unexplained. That table gives V, J and clone size, and the DNA gave D and trimming. In all, the sample holds 300,000 to 350,000 clones, and about 90% of those were seen once. The ten largest account for less than 5.5% of the sample.

In the prospective study, participants were roughly 18 to 89 years old, resided in 24 geographic areas of the United States, and were enrolled through a virtual design. In the prospective study, participants were assigned to cohorts based on the clinical history participants reported in a screening survey and a study questionnaire. ImmuneRACE Cohort 3 recovered participants were defined by two consecutive negative NP/OP PCR tests, healthcare professional clearance, or symptom resolution. In the prospective study, whole blood, serum and a nasopharyngeal or oropharyngeal swab were collected from each participant by mobile phlebotomists. Prospective study participants could optionally give additional blood draws and questionnaires over an approximately two-month period. Before DNA extraction, blood samples from the prospective study were shipped at room temperature or frozen. Study-wide findings and limitations: Clinical and demographic metadata were provided uncurated, with the amount varying by source and participant.

Clipping removes 4 bases from V and 5 bases from J, with 11 as the unmatched junction base count. The CDR3 holds 16 amino acids from the cysteine to the phenylalanine. Here the CDR3 DNA is all that survives: 48 bases in frame from base 1. The germline V gene encodes CDR1 SGDLS and CDR2 YYNGEE. The sequence derives from a man aged 30 to 39 who had recovered from COVID-19. The specimen sequenced was PBMCs or T cells enriched from blood (not recorded which). The sequence links TRBV9 to TRBJ1-2; 10 central bases correspond to TRBD1. The DNA sequence is given as TGTGCCAGCAGCCCCAGGACAGGGGGAACCATATATGGCTACACCTTC. Its translation reads: CASSPRTGGTIYGYTF.